The rows below give T cell receptor beta chains drawn from one sample of a study of monozygotic twins with inflammatory bowel disease. TCRdb re-called the 5' RACE reads; one entry per CDR3 protein, DNA not given. Its table lists 150,000 to 200,000 distinct CDR3 sequences. The sequencing input was blood. These TCRs come from a human donor with ulcerative colitis or Crohn's disease, or a healthy co-twin of an affected twin (not recorded which). Both conserved end residues are part of each CDR3.

>TRBJ2-2|TRBV7-2
CASSFADGRGRINTGELFF
>TRBJ2-1|TRBV12-3/TRBV12-4
CASSLGASGLINEQFF
>TRBJ2-6|TRBV20-1
CSASVSGANVLTF
>TRBJ2-5|TRBV20-1
CSARPLGGTEETQYF
>TRBJ2-1|TRBV7-2
CASSTPNSYNEQFF
>TRBJ1-2|TRBV4-1
CASSTRDRGLISYGYTF
>TRBJ2-7|TRBV28
CASSTTAPYEQYF
>TRBJ2-5|TRBV5-6
CASSFQRESQETQYF
>TRBJ1-1|TRBV20-1
CSARDAGKGNTEAFF
>TRBJ1-1|TRBV28
CASTMTNTEAFF
>TRBJ2-7|TRBV5-1
CASSLGQGNYEQYF
>TRBJ1-2|TRBV20-1
CSARRGRGEGGYTF
>TRBJ1-5|TRBV30
CAWSVPTQGLNQPQHF
>TRBJ2-7|TRBV5-1
CASSNAPGSVEQYF
>TRBJ1-1|TRBV7-9
CASTWGRGWNTEAFF
>TRBJ1-5|TRBV4-1
CASSHLTGGPSNQPQHF
>TRBJ2-7|TRBV7-2
CASSSSGRYEQYF
>TRBJ2-7|TRBV5-1
CASSLAAGVSYEQYF
>TRBJ2-7|TRBV5-5
CASSDRVYEQYF
>TRBJ2-7|TRBV12-3/TRBV12-4
CASSLVRYEQYF
>TRBJ1-1|TRBV28
CASTLLGAEAFF
>TRBJ1-1|TRBV5-1
CASSYRDRGTEAFF